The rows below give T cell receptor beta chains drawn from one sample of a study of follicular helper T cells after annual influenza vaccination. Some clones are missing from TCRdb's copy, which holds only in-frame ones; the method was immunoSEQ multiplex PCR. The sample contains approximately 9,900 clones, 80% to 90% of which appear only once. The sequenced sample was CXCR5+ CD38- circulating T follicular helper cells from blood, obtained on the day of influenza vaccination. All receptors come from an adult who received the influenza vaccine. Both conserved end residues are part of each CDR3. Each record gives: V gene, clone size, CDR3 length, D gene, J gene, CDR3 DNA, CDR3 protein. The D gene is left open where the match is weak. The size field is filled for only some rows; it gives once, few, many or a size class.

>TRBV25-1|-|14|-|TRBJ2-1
TGTGCCAGCAGTGGCCCCGGGGTGGGCAATGAGCAGTTCTTC
CASSGPGVGNEQFF
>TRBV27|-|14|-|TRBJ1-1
TGTGCCAGCAGTAGGGCAGGGGTGAGCACTGAAGCTTTCTTT
CASSRAGVSTEAFF
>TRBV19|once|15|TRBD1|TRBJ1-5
TGTGCCAGTAGGAGGGGGACAGTGAATAATCAGCCCCAGCATTTT
CASRRGTVNNQPQHF
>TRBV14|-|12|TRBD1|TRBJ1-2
TGTGCCAGCAGCCGGGACAGGGGTGGCTACACCTTC
CASSRDRGGYTF
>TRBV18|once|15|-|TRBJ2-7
TGTGCCAGCTCACCTGCTGGCGGGATTCTCTACGAGCAGTACTTC
CASSPAGGILYEQYF
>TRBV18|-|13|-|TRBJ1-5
TGTGCCAGCTCAAATGCTGTCGACCAGCCCCAGCATTTT
CASSNAVDQPQHF
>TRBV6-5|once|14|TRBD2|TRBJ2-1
TGTGCCAGCAGTAGGCCTAGCGGGTCTAATGAGCAGTTCTTC
CASSRPSGSNEQFF
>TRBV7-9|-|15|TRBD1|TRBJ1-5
TGTGCCAGTCACGGCTTGAGGGGGCTTAATCAGCCCCAGCATTTT
CASHGLRGLNQPQHF
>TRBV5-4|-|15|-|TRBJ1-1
TGTGCCAGCAGCCGACTTGGGGGGGGAAACACTGAAGCTTTCTTT
CASSRLGGGNTEAFF
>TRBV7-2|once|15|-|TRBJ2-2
TGTGCCAGCAGCATAAACGGGGGAAACACCGGGGAGCTGTTTTTT
CASSINGGNTGELFF
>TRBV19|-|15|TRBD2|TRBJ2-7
TGTGCCAGTATGGCAATAGGCGGGGGGGCCTACGAGCAGTACTTC
CASMAIGGGAYEQYF
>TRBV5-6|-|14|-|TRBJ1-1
TGTGCCAGCAGCGCGGCGGGGGGCTGGACTGAAGCTTTCTTT
CASSAAGGWTEAFF
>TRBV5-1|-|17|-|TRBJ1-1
TGCGCCAGCAGCTTGTTCGGAGGGAGTAGAGTTAACACTGAAGCTTTCTTT
CASSLFGGSRVNTEAFF
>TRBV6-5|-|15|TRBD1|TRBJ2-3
TGTGCCAGCAGTTACGGGACAGGGGGCACAGATACGCAGTATTTT
CASSYGTGGTDTQYF
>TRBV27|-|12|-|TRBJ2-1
TGTGCCAGCAAGGGAGCCTACAATGAGCAGTTCTTC
CASKGAYNEQFF
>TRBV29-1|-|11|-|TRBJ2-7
TGCAGCGTTGGGGAGTTTTCCGAGCAGTACTTC
CSVGEFSEQYF
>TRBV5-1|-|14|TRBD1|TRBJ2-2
TGCGCCAGCAGCGACACAGGGGGCACCGGGGAGCTGTTTTTT
CASSDTGGTGELFF
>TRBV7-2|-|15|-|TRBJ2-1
TGTGCCAGCGGGATTAAGTGGGGCTCAAACAATGAGCAGTTCTTC
CASGIKWGSNNEQFF
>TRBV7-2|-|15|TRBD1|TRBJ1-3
TGTGCCAGCAGCTTGCGGGACAGCTCTGGAAACACCATATATTTT
CASSLRDSSGNTIYF
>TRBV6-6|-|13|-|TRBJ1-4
TGTGCCAGCATCCGGGGACCTAATGAAAAACTGTTTTTT
CASIRGPNEKLFF
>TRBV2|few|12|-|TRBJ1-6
TGTGCCAGTCAAACATCCGGCCAACCCCTCCACTTT
CASQTSGQPLHF
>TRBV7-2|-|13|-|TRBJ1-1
TGTGCCAGTTGCTTTGATCGAAACACTGAAGCTTTCTTT
CASCFDRNTEAFF
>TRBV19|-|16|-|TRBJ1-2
TGTGCCAGTAGTCCCCGGGACAAGAAAAGGGCCTATGGCTACACCTTC
CASSPRDKKRAYGYTF
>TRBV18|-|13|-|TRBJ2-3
TGTGCCAGCTCTCCCGGACAGACAGATACGCAGTATTTT
CASSPGQTDTQYF
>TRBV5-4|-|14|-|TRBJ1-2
TGTGCCAGCAGCTTGGCTGTATCCCGCTATGGCTACACCTTC
CASSLAVSRYGYTF